This record covers a single TCR beta chain. Enrollees, about 18 to 95 years old, lived in 25 or so US areas. Participants were placed into cohorts based on the clinical history they reported. Recovered Cohort 3 donors showed two negative PCRs, clearance, or symptom resolution. This sample is part of a study of blood T cell repertoires in COVID-19. As for the study in general: Specimens from acute and convalescent COVID-19 originated in the United States, Italy and Spain.

TCRdb's copy holds only in-frame clones and misses some; the assay was immunoSEQ multiplex PCR. The repertoire holds about 370,000 clones, with around 91% as singletons. The receptor's source is a man younger than 35 who had recovered from COVID-19. Sample: PBMCs or T cells enriched from blood (not recorded which).

The CDR3 sequence is CASSDRTGFYEQYF. The CDR3 DNA reads as TGTGCCAGCAGTGATAGGACAGGTTTCTACGAGCAGTACTTC. This chain links TRBV2 with TRBJ2-7; 7 positions agree with TRBD1. Germline lookup yields CDR1 SNHLY and CDR2 FYNNEI. The CDR3 covers 14 residues. Trimming at V came to 3 bases and at J to 3 bases, leaving 5 bases not matched to a gene.